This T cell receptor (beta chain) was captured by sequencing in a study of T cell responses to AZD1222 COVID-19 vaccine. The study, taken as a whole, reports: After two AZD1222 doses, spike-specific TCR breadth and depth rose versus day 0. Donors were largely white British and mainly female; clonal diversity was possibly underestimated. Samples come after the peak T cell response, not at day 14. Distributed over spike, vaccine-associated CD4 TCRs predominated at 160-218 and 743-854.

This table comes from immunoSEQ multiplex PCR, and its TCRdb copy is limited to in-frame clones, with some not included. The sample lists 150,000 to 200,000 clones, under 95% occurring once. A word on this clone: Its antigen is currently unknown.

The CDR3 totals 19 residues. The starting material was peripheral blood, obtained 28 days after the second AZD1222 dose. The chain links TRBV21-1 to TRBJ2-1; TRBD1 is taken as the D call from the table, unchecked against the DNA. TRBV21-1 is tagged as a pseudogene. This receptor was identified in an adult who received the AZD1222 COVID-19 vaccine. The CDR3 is CASSKDQGVIPLVRNEQFF. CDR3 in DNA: TGTGCCAGCAGCAAGGACCAGGGGGTCATCCCCCTCGTGAGAAATGAGCAGTTCTTC.